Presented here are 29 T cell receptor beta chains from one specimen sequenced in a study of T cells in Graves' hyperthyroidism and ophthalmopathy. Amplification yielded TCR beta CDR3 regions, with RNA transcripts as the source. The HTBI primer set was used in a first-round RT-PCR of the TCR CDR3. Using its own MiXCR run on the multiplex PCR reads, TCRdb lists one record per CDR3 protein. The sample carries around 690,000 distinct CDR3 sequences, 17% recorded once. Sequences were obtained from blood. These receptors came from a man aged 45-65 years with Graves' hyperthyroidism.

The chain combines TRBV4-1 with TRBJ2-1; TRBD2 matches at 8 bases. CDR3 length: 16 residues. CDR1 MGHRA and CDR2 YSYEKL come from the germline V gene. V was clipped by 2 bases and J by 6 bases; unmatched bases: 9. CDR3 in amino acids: CASSQIAFTSGNEQFF. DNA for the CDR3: TGCGCCAGCAGCCAAATAGCATTCACTAGCGGCAATGAGCAGTTCTTC.

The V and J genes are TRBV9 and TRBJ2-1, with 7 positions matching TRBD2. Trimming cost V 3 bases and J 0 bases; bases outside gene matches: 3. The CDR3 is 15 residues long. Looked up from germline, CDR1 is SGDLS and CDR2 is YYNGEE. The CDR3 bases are TGTGCCAGCAGCGAGAGCGGGACCTCCTACAATGAGCAGTTCTTC. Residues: CASSESGTSYNEQFF.

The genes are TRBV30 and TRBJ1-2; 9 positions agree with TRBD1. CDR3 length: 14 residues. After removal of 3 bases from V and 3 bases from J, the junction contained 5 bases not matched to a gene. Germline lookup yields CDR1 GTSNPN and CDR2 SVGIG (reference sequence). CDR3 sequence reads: CAWRDRGGHYGYTF. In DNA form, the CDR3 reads TGTGCCTGGAGGGACAGGGGCGGGCACTATGGCTACACCTTC.

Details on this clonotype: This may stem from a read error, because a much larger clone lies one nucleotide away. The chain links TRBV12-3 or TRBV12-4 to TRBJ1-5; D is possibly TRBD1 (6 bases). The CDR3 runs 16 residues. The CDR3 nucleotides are TGTGCCAACAGTTTAGAAGGCAGGGGAGGCAATCAGCCCCAGCATTTT. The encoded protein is CANSLEGRGGNQPQHF.

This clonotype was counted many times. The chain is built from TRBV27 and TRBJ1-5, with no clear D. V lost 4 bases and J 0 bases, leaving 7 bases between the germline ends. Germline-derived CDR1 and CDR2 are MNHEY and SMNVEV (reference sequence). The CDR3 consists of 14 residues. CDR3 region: CASSSGISNQPQHF. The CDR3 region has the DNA TGTGCCAGCAGTTCGGGGATTAGCAATCAGCCCCAGCATTTT.

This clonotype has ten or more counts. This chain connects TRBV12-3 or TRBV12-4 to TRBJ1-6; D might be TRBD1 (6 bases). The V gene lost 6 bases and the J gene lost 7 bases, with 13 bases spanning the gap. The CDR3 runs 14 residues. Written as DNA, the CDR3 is TGTGCCAGCAGGATCACAGGGAACAATTCACCCCTCCACTTT. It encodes CASRITGNNSPLHF.

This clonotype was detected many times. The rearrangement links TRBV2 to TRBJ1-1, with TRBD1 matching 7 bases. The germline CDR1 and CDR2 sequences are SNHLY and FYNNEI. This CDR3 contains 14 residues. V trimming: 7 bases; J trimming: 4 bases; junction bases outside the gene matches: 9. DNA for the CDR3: TGTGCCAGCATTTACGACAGGGCCTTCACTGAAGCTTTCTTT. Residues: CASIYDRAFTEAFF. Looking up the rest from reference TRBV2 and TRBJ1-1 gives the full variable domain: EPEVTQTPSHQVTQMGQEVILRCVPISNHLYFYWYRQILGQKVEFLVSFYNNEISEKSEIFDDQFSVERPDGSNFTLKIRSTKLEDSAMYFCASIYDRAFTEAFFGQGTRLTVV.

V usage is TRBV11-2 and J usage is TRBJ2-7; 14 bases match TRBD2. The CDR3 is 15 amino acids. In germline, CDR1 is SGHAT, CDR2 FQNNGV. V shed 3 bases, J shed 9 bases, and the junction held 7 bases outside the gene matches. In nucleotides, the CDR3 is TGTGCCAGCAGCTTGACTAGCGGGAGGGTGTTGGGGCAGTACTTC. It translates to CASSLTSGRVLGQYF.

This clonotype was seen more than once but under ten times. DNA of the CDR3: TGTGCCATCAGTAATCGCGGAGGCAATGAGCAGTTCTTC. Translated: CAISNRGGNEQFF. The chain joins TRBV10-3 to TRBJ2-1, with D perhaps matching TRBD2 (5 bases). The CDR3 spans 13 residues. Germline V gene data show CDR1 as ENHRY and CDR2 as SYGVKD. V was shortened by 5 bases and J by 6 bases, with 11 bases between the two germline ends.

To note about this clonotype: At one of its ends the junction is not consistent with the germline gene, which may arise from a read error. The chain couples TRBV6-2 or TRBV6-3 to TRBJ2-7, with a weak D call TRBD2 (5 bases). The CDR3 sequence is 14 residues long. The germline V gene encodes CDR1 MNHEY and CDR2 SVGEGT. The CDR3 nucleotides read TGTGCCAGCAGTTACCCGGGATCCAAGTACGCGCAGTACTTC. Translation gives CASSYPGSKYAQYF.

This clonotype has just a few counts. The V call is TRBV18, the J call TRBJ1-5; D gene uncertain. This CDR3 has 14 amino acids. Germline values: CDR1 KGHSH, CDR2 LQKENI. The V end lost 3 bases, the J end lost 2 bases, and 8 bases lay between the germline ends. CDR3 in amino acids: CASSPGFGNQPQHF. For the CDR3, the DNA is TGTGCCAGCTCACCGGGATTTGGCAATCAGCCCCAGCATTTT.

The DNA of the CDR3 is TGTGCCAGCAGTTCTCCCGCACGCAGGGAGCGTTTTGGCGAGCAGTACTTC. This encodes CASSSPARRERFGEQYF. This chain links TRBV28 with TRBJ2-7, with D possibly being TRBD1 or TRBD2 (5 bases each). CDR1 and CDR2 from the germline V gene are MDHEN and SYDVKM. This CDR3 comprises 17 residues. Trimming shortened V by 4 bases and J by 6 bases, and 25 bases separated the two germline ends. Looking up the rest from reference TRBV28 and TRBJ2-7 gives the full variable domain: DVKVTQSSRYLVKRTGEKVFLECVQDMDHENMFWYRQDPGLGLRLIYFSYDVKMKEKGDIPEGYSVSREKKERFSLILESASTNQTSMYLCASSSPARRERFGEQYFGPGTRLTVT.

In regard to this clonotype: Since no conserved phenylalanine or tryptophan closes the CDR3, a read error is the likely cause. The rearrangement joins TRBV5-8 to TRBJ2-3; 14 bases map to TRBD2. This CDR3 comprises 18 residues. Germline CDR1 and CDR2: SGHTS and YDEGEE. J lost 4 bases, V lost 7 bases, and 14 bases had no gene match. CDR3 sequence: CASELARLAGGLADTQYL. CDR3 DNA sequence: TGTGCCAGCGAGCTTGCCCGACTAGCGGGAGGGCTTGCAGATACGCAGTATCTT.

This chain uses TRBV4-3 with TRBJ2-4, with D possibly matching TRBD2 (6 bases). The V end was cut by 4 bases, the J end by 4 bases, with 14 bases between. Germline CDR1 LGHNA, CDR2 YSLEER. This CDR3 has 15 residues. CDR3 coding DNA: TGCGCCAGCAGCCCCTCCCGGGAGCGGAAAAACATTCAGTACTTC. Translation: CASSPSRERKNIQYF.

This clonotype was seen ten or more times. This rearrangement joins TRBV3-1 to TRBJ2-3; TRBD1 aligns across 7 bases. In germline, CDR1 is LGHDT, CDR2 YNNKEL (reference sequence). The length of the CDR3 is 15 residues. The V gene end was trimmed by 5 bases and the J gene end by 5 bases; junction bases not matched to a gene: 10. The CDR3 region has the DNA TGTGCCAGCAGCTCTCCTAGGACAGGTGGAGATACGCAGTATTTT. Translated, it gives CASSSPRTGGDTQYF.

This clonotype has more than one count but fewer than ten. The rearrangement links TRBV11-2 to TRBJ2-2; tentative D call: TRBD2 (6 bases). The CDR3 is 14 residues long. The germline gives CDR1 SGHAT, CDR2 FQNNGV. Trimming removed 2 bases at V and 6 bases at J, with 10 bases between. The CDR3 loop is CASSLSSGAGELFF. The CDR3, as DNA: TGTGCCAGCAGCTTATCGTCGGGGGCCGGGGAGCTGTTTTTT. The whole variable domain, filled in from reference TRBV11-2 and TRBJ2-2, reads EAGVAQSPRYKIIEKRQSVAFWCNPISGHATLYWYQQILGQGPKLLIQFQNNGVVDDSQLPKDRFSAERLKGVDSTLKIQPAKLEDSAVYLCASSLSSGAGELFFGEGSRLTVL.

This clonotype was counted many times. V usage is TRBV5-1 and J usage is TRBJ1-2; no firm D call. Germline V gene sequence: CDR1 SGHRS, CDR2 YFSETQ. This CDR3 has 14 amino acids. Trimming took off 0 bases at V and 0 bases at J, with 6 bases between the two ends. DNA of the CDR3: TGCGCCAGCAGCTTGGCCTTAGCTAACTATGGCTACACCTTC. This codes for CASSLALANYGYTF.

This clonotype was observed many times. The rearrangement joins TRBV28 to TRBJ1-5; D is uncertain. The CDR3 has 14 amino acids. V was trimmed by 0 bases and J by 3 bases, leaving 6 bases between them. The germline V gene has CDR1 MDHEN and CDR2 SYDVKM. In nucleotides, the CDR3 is TGTGCCAGCAGTTTATGGGGGAACAATCAGCCCCAGCATTTT. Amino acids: CASSLWGNNQPQHF.

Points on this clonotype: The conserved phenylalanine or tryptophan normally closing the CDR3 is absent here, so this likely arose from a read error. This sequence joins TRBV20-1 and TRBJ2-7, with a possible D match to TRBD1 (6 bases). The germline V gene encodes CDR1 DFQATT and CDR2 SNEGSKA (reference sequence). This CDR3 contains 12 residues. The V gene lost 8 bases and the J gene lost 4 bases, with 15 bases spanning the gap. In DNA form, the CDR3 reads TGCAGTCCCCAGGGGCATGGGTACGAGCAGTACCTC. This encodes CSPQGHGYEQYL.

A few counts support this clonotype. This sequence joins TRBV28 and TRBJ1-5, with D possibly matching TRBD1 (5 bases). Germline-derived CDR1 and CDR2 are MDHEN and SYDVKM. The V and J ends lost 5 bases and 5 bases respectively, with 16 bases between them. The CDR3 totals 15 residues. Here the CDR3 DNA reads TGTGCCAGCAGTCGAGAAGGACAAAGAGATCAGCCCCAGCATTTT. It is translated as CASSREGQRDQPQHF.

The CDR3 is CASSGGFGTGELFF. The DNA of the CDR3 is TGTGCCAGCAGTGGGGGCTTTGGCACCGGGGAGCTGTTTTTT. This chain joins TRBV6-1 and TRBJ2-2; possibly TRBD1 for D (5 bases). The CDR3 has 14 amino acids. The V end was cut by 4 bases, the J end by 4 bases, with 10 bases between. The germline V gene has CDR1 MNHNS and CDR2 SASEGT.

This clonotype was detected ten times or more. The CDR3 sequence: CASSPGDRGNQPQHF. The CDR3 coding sequence is TGTGCCAGCAGTCCGGGGGACAGGGGCAATCAGCCCCAGCATTTT. This sequence joins TRBV28 and TRBJ1-5, with 9 nucleotides matching TRBD1. V dropped 5 bases and J dropped 2; count of bases not matched to a gene: 4. The CDR3 totals 15 residues. CDR1 and CDR2 (germline): MDHEN, SYDVKM.

CDR3 amino acids: CASSFGEANEKLFF. The CDR3 nucleotides read TGTGCCAGCAGTTTCGGTGAAGCTAATGAAAAACTGTTTTTT. The rearrangement links TRBV12-3 or TRBV12-4 to TRBJ1-4, with D unresolved. V shed 3 bases and J shed 3 bases, with 8 bases lying between them. The CDR3 sequence is 14 residues long.

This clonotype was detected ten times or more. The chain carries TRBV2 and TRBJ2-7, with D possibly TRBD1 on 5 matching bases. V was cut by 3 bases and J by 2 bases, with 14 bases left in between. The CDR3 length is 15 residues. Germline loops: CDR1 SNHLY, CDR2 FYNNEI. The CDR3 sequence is CASSEGPPHTYEQYF. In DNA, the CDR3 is TGTGCCAGCAGTGAGGGGCCGCCACACACCTACGAGCAGTACTTC.

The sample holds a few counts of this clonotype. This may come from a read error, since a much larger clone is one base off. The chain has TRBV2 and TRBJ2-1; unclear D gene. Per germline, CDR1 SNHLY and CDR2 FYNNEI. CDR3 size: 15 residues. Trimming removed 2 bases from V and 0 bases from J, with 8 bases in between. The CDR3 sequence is CASSESRNSYNEQFF. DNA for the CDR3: TGTGCCAGCAGTGAATCCAGGAACTCCTACAATGAGCAGTTCTTC.

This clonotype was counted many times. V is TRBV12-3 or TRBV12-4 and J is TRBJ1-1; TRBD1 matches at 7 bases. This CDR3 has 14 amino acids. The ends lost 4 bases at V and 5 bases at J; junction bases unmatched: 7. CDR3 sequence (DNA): TGTGCCAGCAGTTACAGGGGTGTAGAGACTGAAGCTTTCTTT. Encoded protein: CASSYRGVETEAFF.

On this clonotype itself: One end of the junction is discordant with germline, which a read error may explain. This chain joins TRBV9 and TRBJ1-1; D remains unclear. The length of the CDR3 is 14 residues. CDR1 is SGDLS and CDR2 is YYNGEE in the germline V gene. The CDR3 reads CASSVNSGNSEAFF. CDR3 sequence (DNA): TGTGCCAGCAGCGTAAATAGTGGGAACTCTGAAGCTTTCTTT.

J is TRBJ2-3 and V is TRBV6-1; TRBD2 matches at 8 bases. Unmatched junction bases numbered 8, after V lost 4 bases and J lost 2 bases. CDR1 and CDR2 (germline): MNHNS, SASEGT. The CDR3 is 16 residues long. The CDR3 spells CASSATSGLYTDTQYF. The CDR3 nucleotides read TGTGCCAGCAGTGCAACTAGCGGCCTGTACACAGATACGCAGTATTTT.

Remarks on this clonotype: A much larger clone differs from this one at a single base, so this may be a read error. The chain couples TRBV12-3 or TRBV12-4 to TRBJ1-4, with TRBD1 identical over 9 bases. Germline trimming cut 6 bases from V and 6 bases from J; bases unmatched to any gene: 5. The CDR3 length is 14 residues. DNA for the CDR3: TGTGCCAGCAGACGCGGGACAGGGTATGAAAAACTGTTTTTT. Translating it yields CASRRGTGYEKLFF.